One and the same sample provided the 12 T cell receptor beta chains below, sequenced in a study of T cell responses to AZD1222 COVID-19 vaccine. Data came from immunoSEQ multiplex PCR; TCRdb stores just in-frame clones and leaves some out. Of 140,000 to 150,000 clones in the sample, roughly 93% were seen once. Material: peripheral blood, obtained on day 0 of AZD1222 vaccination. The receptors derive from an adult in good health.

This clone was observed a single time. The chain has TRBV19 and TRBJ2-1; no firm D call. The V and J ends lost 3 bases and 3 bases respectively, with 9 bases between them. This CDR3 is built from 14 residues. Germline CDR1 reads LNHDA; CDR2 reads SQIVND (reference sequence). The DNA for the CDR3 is TGTGCCAGTAGTATTCAGTACCGCTACAATGAGCAGTTCTTC. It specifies CASSIQYRYNEQFF.

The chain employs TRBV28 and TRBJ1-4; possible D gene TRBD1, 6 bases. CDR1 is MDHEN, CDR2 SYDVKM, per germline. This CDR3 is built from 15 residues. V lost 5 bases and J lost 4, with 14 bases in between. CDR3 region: CASSTPRGRNEKLFF. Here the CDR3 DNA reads TGTGCCAGCAGTACCCCCAGGGGCCGTAATGAAAAACTGTTTTTT.

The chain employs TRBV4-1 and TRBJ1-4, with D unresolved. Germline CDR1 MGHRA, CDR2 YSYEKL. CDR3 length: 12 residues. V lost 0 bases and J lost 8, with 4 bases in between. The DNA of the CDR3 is TGCGCCAGCAGCCAAGACGGCGAAAAACTGTTTTTT. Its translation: CASSQDGEKLFF.

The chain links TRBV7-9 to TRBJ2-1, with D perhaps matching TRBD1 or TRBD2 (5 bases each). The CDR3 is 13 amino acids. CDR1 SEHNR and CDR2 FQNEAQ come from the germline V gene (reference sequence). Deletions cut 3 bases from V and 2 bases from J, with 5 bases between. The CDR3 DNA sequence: TGTGCCAGCAGCTTGGGACCCTACAATGAGCAGTTCTTC. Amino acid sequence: CASSLGPYNEQFF.

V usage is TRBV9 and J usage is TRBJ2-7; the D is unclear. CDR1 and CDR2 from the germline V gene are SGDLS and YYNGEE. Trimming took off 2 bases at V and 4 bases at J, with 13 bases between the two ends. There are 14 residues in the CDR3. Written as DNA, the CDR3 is TGTGCCAGCAGCGTGTCGGGCCAATTTTACGAGCAGTACTTC. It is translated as CASSVSGQFYEQYF.

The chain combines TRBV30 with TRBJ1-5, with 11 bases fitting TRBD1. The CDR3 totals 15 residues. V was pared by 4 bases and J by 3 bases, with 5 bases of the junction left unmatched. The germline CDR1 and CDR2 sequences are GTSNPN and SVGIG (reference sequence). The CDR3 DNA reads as TGTGCCTGGACCAGGGACAGGGGGAACAATCAGCCCCAGCATTTT. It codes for CAWTRDRGNNQPQHF.

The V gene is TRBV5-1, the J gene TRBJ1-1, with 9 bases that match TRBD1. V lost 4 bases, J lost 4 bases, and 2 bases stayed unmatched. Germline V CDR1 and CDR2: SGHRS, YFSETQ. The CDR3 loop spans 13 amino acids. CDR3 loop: CASSTTGGTEAFF. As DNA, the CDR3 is TGCGCCAGCAGCACGACAGGGGGCACTGAAGCTTTCTTT. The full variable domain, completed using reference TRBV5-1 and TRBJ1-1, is KAGVTQTPRYLIKTRGQQVTLSCSPISGHRSVSWYQQTPGQGLQFLFEYFSETQRNKGNFPGRFSGRQFSNSRSEMNVSTLELGDSALYLCASSTTGGTEAFFGQGTRLTVV.

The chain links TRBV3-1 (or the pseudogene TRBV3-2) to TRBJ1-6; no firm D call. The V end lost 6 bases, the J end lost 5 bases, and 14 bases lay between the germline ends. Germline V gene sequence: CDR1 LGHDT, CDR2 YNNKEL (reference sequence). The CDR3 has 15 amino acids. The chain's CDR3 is CASRTNRDNNSPLHF. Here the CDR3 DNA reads TGTGCCAGCAGGACTAACAGAGATAATAATTCACCCCTCCACTTT.

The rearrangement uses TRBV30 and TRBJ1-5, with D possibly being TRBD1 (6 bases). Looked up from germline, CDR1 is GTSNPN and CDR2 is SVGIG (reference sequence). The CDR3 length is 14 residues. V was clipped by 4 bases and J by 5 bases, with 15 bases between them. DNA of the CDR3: TGTGCCTGGAAGGGCAGGGGAGATGATCAGCCCCAGCATTTT. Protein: CAWKGRGDDQPQHF.

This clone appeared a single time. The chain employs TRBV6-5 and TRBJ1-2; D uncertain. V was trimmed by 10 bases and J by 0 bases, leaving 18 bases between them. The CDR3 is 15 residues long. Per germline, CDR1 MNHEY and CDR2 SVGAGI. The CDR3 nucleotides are TGTGCCACGAGCGGGGTGGGCGGAGCTAACTATGGCTACACCTTC. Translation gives CATSGVGGANYGYTF.

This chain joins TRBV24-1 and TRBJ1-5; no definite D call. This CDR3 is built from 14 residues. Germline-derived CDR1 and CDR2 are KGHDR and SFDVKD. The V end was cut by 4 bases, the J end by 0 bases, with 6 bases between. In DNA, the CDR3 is TGTGCCACCAGTGACAACTATAGCAATCAGCCCCAGCATTTT. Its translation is CATSDNYSNQPQHF.

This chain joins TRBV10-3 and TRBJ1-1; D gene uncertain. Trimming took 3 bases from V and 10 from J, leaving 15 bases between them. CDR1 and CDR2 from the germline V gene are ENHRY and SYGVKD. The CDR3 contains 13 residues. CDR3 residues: CAISDSLNNVAFF. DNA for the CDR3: TGTGCCATCAGTGACTCTCTAAATAACGTAGCTTTCTTT.